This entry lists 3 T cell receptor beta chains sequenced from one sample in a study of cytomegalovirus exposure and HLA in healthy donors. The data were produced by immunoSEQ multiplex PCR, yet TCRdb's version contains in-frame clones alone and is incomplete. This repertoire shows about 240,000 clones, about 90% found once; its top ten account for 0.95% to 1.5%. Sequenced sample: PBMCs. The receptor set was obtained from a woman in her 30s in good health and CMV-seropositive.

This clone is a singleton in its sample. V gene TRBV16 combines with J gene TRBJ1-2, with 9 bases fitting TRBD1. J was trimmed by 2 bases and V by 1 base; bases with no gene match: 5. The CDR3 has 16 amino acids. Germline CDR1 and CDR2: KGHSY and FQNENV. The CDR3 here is CASSQLNRGRNYGYTF. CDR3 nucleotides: TGTGCCAGCAGCCAATTGAACAGGGGGCGAAACTATGGCTACACCTTC.

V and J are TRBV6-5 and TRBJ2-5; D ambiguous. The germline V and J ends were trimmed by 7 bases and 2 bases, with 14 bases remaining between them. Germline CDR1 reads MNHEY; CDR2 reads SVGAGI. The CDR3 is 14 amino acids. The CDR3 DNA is TGTGCCAGCAAGCTGTCAAATCCTCAAGAGACCCAGTACTTC. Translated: CASKLSNPQETQYF.

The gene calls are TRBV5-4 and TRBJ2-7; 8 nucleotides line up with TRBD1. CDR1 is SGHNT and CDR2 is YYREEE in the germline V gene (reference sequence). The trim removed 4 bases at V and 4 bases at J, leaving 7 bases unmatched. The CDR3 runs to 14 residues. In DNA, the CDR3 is TGTGCCAGCAGCCTCGACAGGGGCGCTTACGAGCAGTACTTC. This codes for CASSLDRGAYEQYF.